This entry lists 8 T cell receptor beta chains sequenced from one sample in a study of T-cell memory formation after mild COVID-19. Via MiXCR, TCRdb re-called the 5' RACE reads, giving one row per CDR3 protein. The data contain 390,000 or so distinct CDR3 sequences, more than 15% of them singletons. Specimen: PBMCs or a T cell subset sorted from them (not recorded which). The source is a man aged 18 to 35 who had mild COVID-19 (a few samples of this study predate the infection). Cell type and time point are not known.

This sequence joins TRBV30 and TRBJ2-7; tentatively, D is TRBD1 (6 bases). CDR1 and CDR2 (germline): GTSNPN, SVGIG (reference sequence). The CDR3 sequence is 13 residues long. Trimming shortened V by 2 bases and J by 5 bases, and 13 bases separated the two germline ends. CDR3 sequence: CAWSSGRGHEQYF. The CDR3 DNA follows: TGTGCCTGGAGTTCGGGCAGGGGCCACGAGCAGTACTTC.

This clonotype was observed a few times. J is TRBJ2-1 and V is TRBV18; D might be TRBD2 (6 bases). V shed 2 bases and J shed 7 bases, with 9 bases lying between them. Germline lookup yields CDR1 KGHSH and CDR2 LQKENI. This CDR3 is built from 13 residues. CDR3 in amino acids: CASSPWTTNEQFF. Written as DNA, the CDR3 is TGTGCCAGCTCACCATGGACTACTAATGAGCAGTTCTTC.

This clonotype was detected a few times. V and J are TRBV10-1 and TRBJ2-5; D is unclear. The V gene's germline CDR1 is WNHNN and CDR2 SYGVQD (reference sequence). This CDR3 region has 15 residues. The V gene lost 3 bases and the J gene lost 5 bases, with 16 bases spanning the gap. CDR3 sequence reads: CASSDGVSSGETQYF. In DNA form, the CDR3 reads TGCGCCAGCAGTGATGGCGTCAGCTCCGGGGAGACCCAGTACTTC.

This clonotype was detected only a few times. The rearrangement uses TRBV29-1 and TRBJ1-6; 8 nucleotides align to TRBD1. The CDR3 has 11 residues. CDR1 is SQVTM and CDR2 is ANQGSEA in the germline V gene. Losses at the gene ends were 4 bases for V and 16 bases for J; bases not matched to a gene: 6. The CDR3 loop reads CSVGTGRDLHF. In DNA form, the CDR3 reads TGCAGCGTTGGGACAGGGAGGGATCTCCACTTT. Based on the CDR3 plus reference TRBV29-1 and TRBJ1-6, the full variable domain is SAVISQKPSRDICQRGTSLTIQCQVDSQVTMMFWYRQQPGQSLTLIATANQGSEATYESGFVIDKFPISRPNLTFSTLTVSNMSPEDSSIYLCSVGTGRDLHFGNGTRLTVT.

This chain links TRBV29-1 with TRBJ1-1; D gene uncertain. Per the germline V gene, CDR1 is SQVTM and CDR2 is ANQGSEA. The CDR3 contains 11 residues. The V end was cut by 7 bases, the J end by 6 bases, with 12 bases between. CDR3 loop: CSATSGSEAFF. The CDR3 DNA follows: TGCAGCGCTACGTCGGGGTCTGAAGCTTTCTTT. Complete variable domain (other parts from reference TRBV29-1 and TRBJ1-1): SAVISQKPSRDICQRGTSLTIQCQVDSQVTMMFWYRQQPGQSLTLIATANQGSEATYESGFVIDKFPISRPNLTFSTLTVSNMSPEDSSIYLCSATSGSEAFFGQGTRLTVV.

This clonotype was observed a few times. This rearrangement joins TRBV30 to TRBJ2-3; 8 bases map to TRBD2. CDR3 length equals 15 residues. Germline trimming cut 2 bases from V and 1 base from J; bases unmatched to any gene: 5. Germline V gene sequence: CDR1 GTSNPN, CDR2 SVGIG (reference sequence). This CDR3 reads CAWSRLATGTDTQYF. The CDR3 DNA reads TGTGCCTGGAGTCGACTAGCGACCGGCACAGATACGCAGTATTTT. The whole variable domain, remainder taken from reference TRBV30 and TRBJ2-3, is SQTIHQWPATLVQPVGSPLSLECTVEGTSNPNLYWYRQAAGRGLQLLFYSVGIGQISSEVPQNLSASRPQDRQFILSSKKLLLSDSGFYLCAWSRLATGTDTQYFGPGTRLTVL.

In its sample, this clonotype was seen a few times. CDR3: CASSSKQGIGTEAFF. The CDR3 DNA is TGTGCCAGCAGCTCCAAGCAAGGGATTGGCACTGAAGCTTTCTTT. This chain connects TRBV7-9 to TRBJ1-1; D is undetermined. Trimming took 4 bases from V and 4 from J, leaving 16 bases between them. Germline values: CDR1 SEHNR, CDR2 FQNEAQ (reference sequence). The CDR3 runs to 15 residues. The variable domain in full, completed from reference TRBV7-9 and TRBJ1-1, reads DTGVSQNPRHKITKRGQNVTFRCDPISEHNRLYWYRQTLGQGPEFLTYFQNEAQLEKSRLLSDRFSAERPKGSFSTLEIQRTEQGDSAMYLCASSSKQGIGTEAFFGQGTRLTVV.

This clonotype has more than one count but fewer than ten. The V gene is TRBV20-1, the J gene TRBJ2-3, with D uncertain. The CDR3 runs to 14 residues. Germline V gene data show CDR1 as DFQATT and CDR2 as SNEGSKA (reference sequence). V lost 5 bases to trimming and J lost 0 bases, with 12 bases between them. The CDR3 bases are TGCAGTGCTCCTGACACAAACAGCACAGATACGCAGTATTTT. This codes for CSAPDTNSTDTQYF.